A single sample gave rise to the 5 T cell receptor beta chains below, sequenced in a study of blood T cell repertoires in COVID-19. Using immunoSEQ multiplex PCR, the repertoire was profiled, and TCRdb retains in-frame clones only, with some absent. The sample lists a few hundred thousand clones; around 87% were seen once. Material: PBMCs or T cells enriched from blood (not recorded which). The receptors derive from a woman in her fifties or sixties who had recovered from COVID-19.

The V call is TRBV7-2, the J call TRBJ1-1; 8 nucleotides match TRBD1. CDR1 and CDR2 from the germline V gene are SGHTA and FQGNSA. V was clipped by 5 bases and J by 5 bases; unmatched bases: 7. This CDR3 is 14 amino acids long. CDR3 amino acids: CASSLQGAQTEAFF. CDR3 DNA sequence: TGTGCCAGCAGCCTCCAGGGGGCGCAAACTGAAGCTTTCTTT.

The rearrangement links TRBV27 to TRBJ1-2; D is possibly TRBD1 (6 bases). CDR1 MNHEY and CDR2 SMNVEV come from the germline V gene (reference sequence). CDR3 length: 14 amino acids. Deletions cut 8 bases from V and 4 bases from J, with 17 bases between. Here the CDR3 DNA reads TGTGCCAGCGGAGACAGGTTCTCTACCTATGGCTACACCTTC. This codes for CASGDRFSTYGYTF.

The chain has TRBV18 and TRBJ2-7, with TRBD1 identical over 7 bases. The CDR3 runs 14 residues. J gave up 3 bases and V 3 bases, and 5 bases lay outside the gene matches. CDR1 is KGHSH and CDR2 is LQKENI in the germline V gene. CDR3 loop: CASSPWDSSYEQYF. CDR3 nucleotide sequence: TGTGCCAGCTCACCTTGGGACAGCAGCTACGAGCAGTACTTC.

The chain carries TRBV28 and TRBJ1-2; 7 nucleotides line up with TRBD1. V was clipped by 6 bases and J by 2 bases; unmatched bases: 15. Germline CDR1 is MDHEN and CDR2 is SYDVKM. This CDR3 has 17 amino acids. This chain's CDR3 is CASSSGGAGGGNYGYTF. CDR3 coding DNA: TGTGCCAGCAGCTCCGGCGGGGCAGGGGGTGGAAACTATGGCTACACCTTC.

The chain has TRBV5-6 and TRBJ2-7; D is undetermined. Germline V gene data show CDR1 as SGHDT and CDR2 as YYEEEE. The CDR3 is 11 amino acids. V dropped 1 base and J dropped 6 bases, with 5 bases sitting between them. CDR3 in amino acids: CASSLHFEQYF. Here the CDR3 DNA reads TGTGCCAGCAGCTTGCACTTCGAGCAGTACTTC.